This T cell receptor beta chain was identified in a study of spatial heterogeneity in lung cancer. TCRdb re-derived calls from the 5' RACE reads in MiXCR, one entry per CDR3 protein. The sample has approximately 12,000 distinct CDR3 sequences; 9% to 13% are singletons. By frequency in the sample, this clonotype is medium-sized (0.01 to 0.1%). Its antigen is currently unknown. At one end the junction does not follow the germline gene, possibly because of a read error. Study findings and constraints: Within tumors, counts of expanded alpha and beta TCRs tracked tumor mutation counts. Counts for ubiquitous and regional expanded TCRs went along with ubiquitous and regional nonsynonymous mutations, respectively.

The V gene's germline CDR1 is PRHDT and CDR2 FYEKMQ (reference sequence). CDR3 length equals 14 residues. The sample's time point: sample taken at primary tumor resection. Researchers sequenced whole RNA taken from tumor, nontumor lung or frozen PBMC without sorting. V usage is TRBV13 and J usage is TRBJ2-5; D uncertain. The source was lung tumor tissue, collected at surgery. The TCR was taken from a female donor with early-stage non-small cell lung cancer. The CDR3 DNA reads TGTGCCAGCAGCATAGGTCTACCGGGAGAGACCCAGTACTTC. It specifies CASSIGLPGETQYF.